The source of this T cell receptor beta chain is a study of blood T cell repertoires in COVID-19 (dated by TCRdb to the early 2020s). About the study as a whole: Samples covering the acute and convalescent phases of COVID-19 were provided by collaborators in the United States, Italy and Spain. Sample metadata almost always included a de-identified subject ID, COVID-19 status, age in years and sex. The repertoires were made available in a free public database intended to serve as a resource for research on the immune response to SARS-CoV-2. HLA class I and class II types, where available, came from metadata supplied by the sample provider rather than from assay-based typing. Deeply sampled blood TCRbeta repertoires from subjects exposed to, actively infected with, or recovered from COVID-19 were included in the dataset. Samples came from the ongoing ImmuneRACE study (first 160 participants) plus 1,254 subjects from 6 global collaborators. The material from the prospective study consisted of cDNA or gDNA derived from T cells, B-cell-depleted T cells, or PBMCs. Study-level results and caveats: The amount of clinical and demographic metadata varied by source and participant and was provided uncurated.

From the germline V gene, CDR1 is SGHRS and CDR2 is YFSETQ. At the junction V is shortened by 4 bases and J by 5 bases; bases outside the gene matches: 9. The CDR3 numbers 16 residues from cysteine through phenylalanine. The entry retains the CDR3 DNA only, 48 bases that are in frame from base 1. On this clone: Its recognized antigen is unknown. No base quality information exists; no much larger clone differs at one position.

TCRbeta CDR3 regions were amplified from genomic DNA using the immunoSEQ Assay, a bias-controlled multiplex PCR. The authors' analysis ran thus. Nucleated cell counts per sample were estimated from amplification of reference gene primers within the assay. To quantify the absolute abundance of each unique TCRbeta CDR3 rearrangement, sequence reads were collapsed and filtered. For each sample, productive Simpson clonality was calculated as the square root of Simpson's diversity index over productive rearrangements. TCRdb holds this immuneACCESS table with in-frame rearrangements only. Some clones are missing; in checked studies, unresolved V genes explain under half, and the rest has no known cause. The V and J calls and the clone size are those of that table, but D and trimming were determined from the DNA. Recorded for this sample are some 70,000 clones; roughly 91% of them occurred a single time. The ten largest clonotypes hold less than 0.65% of the sample.

Each collaborating institution followed its own protocols to collect whole blood in K2EDTA tubes. For TCRbeta analysis, collaborators shipped samples as frozen whole blood, isolated PBMCs, or DNA extracted from either of those sample types. The receptor chain draws on TRBV5-1 and TRBJ2-3, with TRBD2 identical over 11 junction bases. The source material was peripheral blood. This receptor was obtained from a man in his sixties with acute or convalescent COVID-19. The CDR3 loop reads CASSTSGTSGGDTQYF. The DNA reads as follows: TGCGCCAGCAGCACATCCGGGACTAGCGGAGGAGATACGCAGTATTTT.